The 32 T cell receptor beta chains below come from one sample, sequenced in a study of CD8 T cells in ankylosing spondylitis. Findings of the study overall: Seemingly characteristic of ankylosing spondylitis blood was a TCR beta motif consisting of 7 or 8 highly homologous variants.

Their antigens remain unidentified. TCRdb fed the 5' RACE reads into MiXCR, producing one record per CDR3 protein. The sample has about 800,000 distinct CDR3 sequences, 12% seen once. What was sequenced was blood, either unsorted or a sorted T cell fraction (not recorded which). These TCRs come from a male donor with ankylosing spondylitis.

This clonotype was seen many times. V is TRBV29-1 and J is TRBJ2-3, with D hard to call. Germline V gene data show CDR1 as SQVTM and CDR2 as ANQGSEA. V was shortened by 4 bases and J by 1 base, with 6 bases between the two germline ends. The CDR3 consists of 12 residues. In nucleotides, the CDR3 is TGCAGCGTTGTCGGAGGCACAGATACGCAGTATTTT. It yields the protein CSVVGGTDTQYF.

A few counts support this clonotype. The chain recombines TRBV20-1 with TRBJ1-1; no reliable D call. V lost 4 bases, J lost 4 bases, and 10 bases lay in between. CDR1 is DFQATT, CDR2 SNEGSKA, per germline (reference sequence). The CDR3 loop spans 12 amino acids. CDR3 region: CSAKGSSTEAFF. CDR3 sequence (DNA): TGCAGTGCTAAGGGCAGTTCCACTGAAGCTTTCTTT.

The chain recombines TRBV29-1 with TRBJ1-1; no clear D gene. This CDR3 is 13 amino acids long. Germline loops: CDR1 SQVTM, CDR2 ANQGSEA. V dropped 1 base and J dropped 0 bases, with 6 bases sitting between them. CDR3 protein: CSVEVDLNTEAFF. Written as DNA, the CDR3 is TGCAGCGTTGAAGTGGACCTGAACACTGAAGCTTTCTTT.

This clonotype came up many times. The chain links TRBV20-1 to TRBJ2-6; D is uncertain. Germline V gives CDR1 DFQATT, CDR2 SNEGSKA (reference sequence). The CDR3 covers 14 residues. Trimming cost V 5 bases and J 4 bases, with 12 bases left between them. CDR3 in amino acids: CSAGVFLGANVLTF. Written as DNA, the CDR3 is TGCAGTGCTGGTGTTTTTTTGGGGGCCAACGTCCTGACTTTC.

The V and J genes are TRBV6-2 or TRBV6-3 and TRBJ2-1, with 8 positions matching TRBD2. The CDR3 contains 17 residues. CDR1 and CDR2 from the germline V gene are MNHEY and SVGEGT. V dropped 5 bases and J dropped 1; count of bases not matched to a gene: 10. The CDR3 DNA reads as TGTGCCAGCAGTACCCGGGGGGGAGTCAAATCCTACAATGAGCAGTTCTTC. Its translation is CASSTRGGVKSYNEQFF.

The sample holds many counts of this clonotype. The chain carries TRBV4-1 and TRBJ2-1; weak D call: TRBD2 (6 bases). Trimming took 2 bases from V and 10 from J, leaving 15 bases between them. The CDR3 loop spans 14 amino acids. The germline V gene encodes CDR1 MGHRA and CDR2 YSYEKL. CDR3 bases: TGCGCCAGCAGCCAACGCCGCGGGACCTGGGAGCAGTTCTTC. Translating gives CASSQRRGTWEQFF.

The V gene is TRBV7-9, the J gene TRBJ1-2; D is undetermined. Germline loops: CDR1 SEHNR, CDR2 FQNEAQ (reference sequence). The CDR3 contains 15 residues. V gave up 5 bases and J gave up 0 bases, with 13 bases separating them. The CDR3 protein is CASSQMGGANYGYTF. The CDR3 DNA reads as TGTGCCAGCAGCCAAATGGGCGGAGCTAACTATGGCTACACCTTC. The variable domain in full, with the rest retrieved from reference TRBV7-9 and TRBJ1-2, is DTGVSQNPRHKITKRGQNVTFRCDPISEHNRLYWYRQTLGQGPEFLTYFQNEAQLEKSRLLSDRFSAERPKGSFSTLEIQRTEQGDSAMYLCASSQMGGANYGYTFGSGTRLTVV.

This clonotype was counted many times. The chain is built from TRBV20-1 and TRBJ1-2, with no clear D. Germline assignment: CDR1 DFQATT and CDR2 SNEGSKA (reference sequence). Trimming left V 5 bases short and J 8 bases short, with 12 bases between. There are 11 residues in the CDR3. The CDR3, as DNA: TGCAGTGCTCTTGGCTTATGGGGCTACACCTTC. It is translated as CSALGLWGYTF.

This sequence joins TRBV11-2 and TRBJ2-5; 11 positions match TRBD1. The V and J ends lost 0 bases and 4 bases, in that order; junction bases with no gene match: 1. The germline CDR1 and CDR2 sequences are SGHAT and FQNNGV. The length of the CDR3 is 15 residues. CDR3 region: CASSLEGQGAETQYF. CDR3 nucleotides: TGTGCCAGCAGCTTAGAAGGACAGGGGGCAGAGACCCAGTACTTC. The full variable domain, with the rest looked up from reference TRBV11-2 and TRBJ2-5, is EAGVAQSPRYKIIEKRQSVAFWCNPISGHATLYWYQQILGQGPKLLIQFQNNGVVDDSQLPKDRFSAERLKGVDSTLKIQPAKLEDSAVYLCASSLEGQGAETQYFGPGTRLLVL.

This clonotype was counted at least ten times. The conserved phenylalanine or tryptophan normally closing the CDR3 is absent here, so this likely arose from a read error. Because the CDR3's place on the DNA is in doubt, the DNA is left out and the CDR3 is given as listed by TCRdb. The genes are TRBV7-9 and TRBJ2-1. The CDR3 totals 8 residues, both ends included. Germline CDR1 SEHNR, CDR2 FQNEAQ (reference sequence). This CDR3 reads CASSLGPL.

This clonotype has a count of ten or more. As DNA, the CDR3 is TGCAGTGCTGGCAGACTAGCGGGAAATAATGAGCAGTTCTTC. Translation: CSAGRLAGNNEQFF. The chain carries TRBV20-1 and TRBJ2-1; 11 nucleotides line up with TRBD2. Trimming removed 5 bases from V and 7 bases from J; junction bases left unmatched: 7. The germline gives CDR1 DFQATT, CDR2 SNEGSKA (reference sequence). The CDR3 has 14 residues.

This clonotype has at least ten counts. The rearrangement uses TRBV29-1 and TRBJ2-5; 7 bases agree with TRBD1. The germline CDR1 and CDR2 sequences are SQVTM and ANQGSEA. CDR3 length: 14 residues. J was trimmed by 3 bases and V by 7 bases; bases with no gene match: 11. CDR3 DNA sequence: TGCAGCGGGACGGAGCGGACAGGCAAAGAGACCCAGTACTTC. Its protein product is CSGTERTGKETQYF.

CDR3 DNA sequence: TGTGCCAGCAGCTTGGGTGCAGGGGGCTTAGGTCAGCCCCAGCATTTT. Protein product: CASSLGAGGLGQPQHF. The chain joins TRBV7-9 to TRBJ1-5; 8 bases align to TRBD1. This CDR3 is 16 amino acids long. Germline V CDR1 and CDR2: SEHNR, FQNEAQ (reference sequence). With 3 bases clipped from V and 6 bases from J, the junction kept 10 bases outside the gene matches.

Here the CDR3 reads CASSSTAYDAYNEQFF. CDR3 in DNA: TGCGCCAGCAGCTCGACCGCATATGACGCCTACAATGAGCAGTTCTTC. V usage is TRBV5-1 and J usage is TRBJ2-1; no firm D call. This CDR3 region has 16 residues. Germline loops: CDR1 SGHRS, CDR2 YFSETQ. The V and J ends lost 3 bases and 2 bases respectively, with 15 bases between them.

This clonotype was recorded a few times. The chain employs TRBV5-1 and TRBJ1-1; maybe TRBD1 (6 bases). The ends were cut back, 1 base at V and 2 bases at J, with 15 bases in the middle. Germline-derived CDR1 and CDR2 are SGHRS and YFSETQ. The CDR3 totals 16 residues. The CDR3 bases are TGCGCCAGCAGCTTGAGTCCGGACAGATCCAACACTGAAGCTTTCTTT. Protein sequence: CASSLSPDRSNTEAFF.

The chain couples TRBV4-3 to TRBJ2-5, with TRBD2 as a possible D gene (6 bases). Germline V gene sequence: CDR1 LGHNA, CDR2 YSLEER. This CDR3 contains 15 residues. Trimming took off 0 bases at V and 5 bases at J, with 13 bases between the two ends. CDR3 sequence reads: CASSQELMEGETQYF. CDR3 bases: TGCGCCAGCAGCCAAGAGTTAATGGAGGGCGAGACCCAGTACTTC.

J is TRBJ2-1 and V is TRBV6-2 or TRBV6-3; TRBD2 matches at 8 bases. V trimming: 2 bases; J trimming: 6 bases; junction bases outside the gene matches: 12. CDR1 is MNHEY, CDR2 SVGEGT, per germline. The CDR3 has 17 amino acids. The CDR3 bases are TGTGCCAGCAGTTACCCCACCGGTAGCGGGGACTTCAATGAGCAGTTCTTC. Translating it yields CASSYPTGSGDFNEQFF.

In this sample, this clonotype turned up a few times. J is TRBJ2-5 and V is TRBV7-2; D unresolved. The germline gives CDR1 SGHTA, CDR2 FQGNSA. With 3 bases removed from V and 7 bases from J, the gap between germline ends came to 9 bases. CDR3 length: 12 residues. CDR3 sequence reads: CASSFPVGTQYF. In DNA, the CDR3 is TGTGCCAGCAGCTTCCCGGTAGGGACCCAGTACTTC.

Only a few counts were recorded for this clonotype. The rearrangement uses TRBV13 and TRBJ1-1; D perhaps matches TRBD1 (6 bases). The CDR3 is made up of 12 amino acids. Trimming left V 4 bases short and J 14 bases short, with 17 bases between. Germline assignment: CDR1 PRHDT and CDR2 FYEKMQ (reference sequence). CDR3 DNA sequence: TGTGCCAGCAGCTCCGGGACACGCTCCGTCTTCTTT. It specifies CASSSGTRSVFF.

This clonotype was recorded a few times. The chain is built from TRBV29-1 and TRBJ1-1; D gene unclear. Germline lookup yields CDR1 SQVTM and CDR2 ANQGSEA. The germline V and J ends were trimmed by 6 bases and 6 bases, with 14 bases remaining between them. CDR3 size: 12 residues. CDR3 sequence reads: CSVGGAVAEAFF. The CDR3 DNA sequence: TGCAGCGTGGGAGGTGCGGTGGCTGAAGCTTTCTTT.

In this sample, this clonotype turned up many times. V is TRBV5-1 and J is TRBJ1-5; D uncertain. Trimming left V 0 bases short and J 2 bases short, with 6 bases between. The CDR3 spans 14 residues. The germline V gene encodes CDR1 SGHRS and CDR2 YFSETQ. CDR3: CASSLDGRNQPQHF. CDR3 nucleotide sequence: TGCGCCAGCAGCTTGGACGGCCGCAATCAGCCCCAGCATTTT.

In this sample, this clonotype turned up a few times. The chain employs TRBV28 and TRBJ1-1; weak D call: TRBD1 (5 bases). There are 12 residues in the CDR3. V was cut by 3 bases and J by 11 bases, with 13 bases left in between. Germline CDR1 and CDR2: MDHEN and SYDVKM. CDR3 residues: CASSLRGDPAFF. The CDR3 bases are TGTGCCAGCAGTTTGAGAGGGGACCCTGCTTTCTTT.

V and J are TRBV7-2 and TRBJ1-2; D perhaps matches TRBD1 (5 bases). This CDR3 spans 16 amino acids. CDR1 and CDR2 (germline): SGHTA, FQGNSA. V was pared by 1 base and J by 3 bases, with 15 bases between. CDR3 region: CASSLVGHSGDYGYTF. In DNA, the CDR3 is TGTGCCAGCAGCTTAGTTGGTCATTCGGGGGACTATGGCTACACCTTC. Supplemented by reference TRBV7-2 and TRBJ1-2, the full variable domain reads GAGVSQSPSNKVTEKGKDVELRCDPISGHTALYWYRQSLGQGLEFLIYFQGNSAPDKSGLPSDRFSAERTGGSVSTLTIQRTQQEDSAVYLCASSLVGHSGDYGYTFGSGTRLTVV.

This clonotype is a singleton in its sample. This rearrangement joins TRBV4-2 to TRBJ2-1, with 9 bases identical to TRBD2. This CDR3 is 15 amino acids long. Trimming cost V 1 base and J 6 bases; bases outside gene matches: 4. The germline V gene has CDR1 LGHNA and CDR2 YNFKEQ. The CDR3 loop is CASSQGLAETNEQFF. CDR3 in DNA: TGTGCCAGCAGCCAAGGACTAGCGGAGACCAATGAGCAGTTCTTC.

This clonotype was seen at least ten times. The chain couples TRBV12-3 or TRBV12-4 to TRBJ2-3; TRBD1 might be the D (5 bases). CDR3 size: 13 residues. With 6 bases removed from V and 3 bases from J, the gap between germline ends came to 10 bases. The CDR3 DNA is TGTGCCAGCAGCGCGCAGGGAACAGATACGCAGTATTTT. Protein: CASSAQGTDTQYF.

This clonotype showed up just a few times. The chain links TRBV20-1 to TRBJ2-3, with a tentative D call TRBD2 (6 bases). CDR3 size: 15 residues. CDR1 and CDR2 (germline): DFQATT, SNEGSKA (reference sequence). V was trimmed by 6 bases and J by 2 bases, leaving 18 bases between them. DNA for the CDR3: TGCAGTGCCATTAACGCGGGATCCCCCACAGATACGCAGTATTTT. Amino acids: CSAINAGSPTDTQYF.

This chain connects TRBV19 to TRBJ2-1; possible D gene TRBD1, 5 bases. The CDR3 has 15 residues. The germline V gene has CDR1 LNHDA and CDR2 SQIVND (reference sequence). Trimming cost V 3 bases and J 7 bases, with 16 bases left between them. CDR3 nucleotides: TGTGCCAGTAGTATTGCCGCAGGGATGGTAAATGAGCAGTTCTTC. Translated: CASSIAAGMVNEQFF.

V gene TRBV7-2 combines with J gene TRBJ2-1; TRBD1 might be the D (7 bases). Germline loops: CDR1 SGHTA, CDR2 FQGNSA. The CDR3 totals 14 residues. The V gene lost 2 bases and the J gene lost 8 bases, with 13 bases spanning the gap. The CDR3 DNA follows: TGTGCCAGCAGCTTACAGGGGGGCGGCCATGAGCAGTTCTTC. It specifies CASSLQGGGHEQFF.

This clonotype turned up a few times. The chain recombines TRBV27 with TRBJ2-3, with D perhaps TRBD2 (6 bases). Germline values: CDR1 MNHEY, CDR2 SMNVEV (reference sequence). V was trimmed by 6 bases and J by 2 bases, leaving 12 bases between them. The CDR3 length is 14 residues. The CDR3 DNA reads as TGTGCCAGCAGATACCGGGACTTCACAGATACGCAGTATTTT. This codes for CASRYRDFTDTQYF.

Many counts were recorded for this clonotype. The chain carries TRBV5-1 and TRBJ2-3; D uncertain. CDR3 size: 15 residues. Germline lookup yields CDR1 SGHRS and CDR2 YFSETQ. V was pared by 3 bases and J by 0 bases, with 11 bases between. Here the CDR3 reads CASSSDSLSTDTQYF. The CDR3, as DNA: TGCGCCAGCAGCTCTGACTCCTTAAGCACAGATACGCAGTATTTT.

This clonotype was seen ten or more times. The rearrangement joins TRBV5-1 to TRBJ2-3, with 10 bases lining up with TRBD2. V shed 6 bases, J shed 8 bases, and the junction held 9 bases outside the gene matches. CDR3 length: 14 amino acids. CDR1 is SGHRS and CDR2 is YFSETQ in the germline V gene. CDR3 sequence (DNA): TGCGCCAGCATGCCGGGACTAGCGTCGGCTACGCAGTATTTT. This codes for CASMPGLASATQYF.

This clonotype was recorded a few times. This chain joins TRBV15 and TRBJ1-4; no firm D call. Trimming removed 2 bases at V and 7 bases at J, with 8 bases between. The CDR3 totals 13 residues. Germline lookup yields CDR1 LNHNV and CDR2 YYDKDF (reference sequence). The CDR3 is CATSRNLREKLFF. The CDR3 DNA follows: TGTGCCACCAGCAGAAACCTTCGTGAAAAACTGTTTTTT.